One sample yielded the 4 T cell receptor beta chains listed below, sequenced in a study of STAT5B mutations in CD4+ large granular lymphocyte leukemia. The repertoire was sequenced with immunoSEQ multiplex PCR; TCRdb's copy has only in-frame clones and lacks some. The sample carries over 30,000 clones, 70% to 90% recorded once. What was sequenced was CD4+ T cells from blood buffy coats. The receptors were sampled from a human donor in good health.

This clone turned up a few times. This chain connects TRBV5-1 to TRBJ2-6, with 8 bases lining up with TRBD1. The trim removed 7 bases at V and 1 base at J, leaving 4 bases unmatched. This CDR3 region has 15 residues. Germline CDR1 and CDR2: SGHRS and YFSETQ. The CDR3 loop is CASGQGSSGANVLTF. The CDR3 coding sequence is TGCGCCAGCGGACAGGGCTCTTCTGGGGCCAACGTCCTGACTTTC.

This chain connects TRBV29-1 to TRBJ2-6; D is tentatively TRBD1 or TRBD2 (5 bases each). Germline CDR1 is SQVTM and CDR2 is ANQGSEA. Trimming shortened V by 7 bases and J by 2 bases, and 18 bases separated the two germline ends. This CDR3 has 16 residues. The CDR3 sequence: CSAFLGAVPGANVLTF. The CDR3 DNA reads TGCAGCGCCTTCCTCGGGGCCGTCCCTGGGGCCAACGTCCTGACTTTC.

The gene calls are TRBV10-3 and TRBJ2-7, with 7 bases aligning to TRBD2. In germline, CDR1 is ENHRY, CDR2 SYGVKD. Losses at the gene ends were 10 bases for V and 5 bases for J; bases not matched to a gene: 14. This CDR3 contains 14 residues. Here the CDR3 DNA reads TGTGCCACCGTAGCGGGTCCCTCTTTTGACGAGCAGTACTTC. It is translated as CATVAGPSFDEQYF.

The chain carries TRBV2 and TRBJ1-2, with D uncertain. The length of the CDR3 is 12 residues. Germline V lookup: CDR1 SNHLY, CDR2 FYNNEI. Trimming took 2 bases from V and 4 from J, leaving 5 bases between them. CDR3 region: CASSELSYGYTF. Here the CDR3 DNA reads TGTGCCAGCAGTGAATTATCCTATGGCTACACCTTC. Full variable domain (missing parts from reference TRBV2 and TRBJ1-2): EPEVTQTPSHQVTQMGQEVILRCVPISNHLYFYWYRQILGQKVEFLVSFYNNEISEKSEIFDDQFSVERPDGSNFTLKIRSTKLEDSAMYFCASSELSYGYTFGSGTRLTVV.